Each of the 31 T cell receptor beta chains below was sequenced from the same sample in a study of blood T cell repertoires in COVID-19. Repertoires were generated with immunoSEQ multiplex PCR, while TCRdb's copy carries only in-frame clones and drops some. The data hold under 500,000 clones, with around 90% observed a single time. Sequencing input: PBMCs or T cells enriched from blood (not recorded which). The receptors originated from a woman younger than 30 with acute COVID-19.

This clone was detected only once. The CDR3 reads CASSLGRGSPTEAFF. Written as DNA, the CDR3 is TGTGCCAGCAGCTTAGGCCGCGGGTCACCCACTGAAGCTTTCTTT. J is TRBJ1-1 and V is TRBV7-8; D not certain. Germline V CDR1 and CDR2: SGHVS, FQNEAQ. The CDR3 extends over 15 amino acids. V was shortened by 1 base and J by 4 bases, with 13 bases between the two germline ends.

The rearrangement joins TRBV28 to TRBJ2-1; D is perhaps TRBD2 (5 bases). This CDR3 has 12 residues. The ends were cut back, 5 bases at V and 5 bases at J, with 7 bases in the middle. CDR1 MDHEN and CDR2 SYDVKM come from the germline V gene. CDR3 in amino acids: CASSPGNNEQFF. CDR3 in DNA: TGTGCCAGCAGTCCCGGGAACAATGAGCAGTTCTTC. Based on the CDR3 plus reference TRBV28 and TRBJ2-1, the full variable domain is DVKVTQSSRYLVKRTGEKVFLECVQDMDHENMFWYRQDPGLGLRLIYFSYDVKMKEKGDIPEGYSVSREKKERFSLILESASTNQTSMYLCASSPGNNEQFFGPGTRLTVL.

This rearrangement joins TRBV2 to TRBJ1-2; the D gene is possibly TRBD1 (6 bases). Germline lookup yields CDR1 SNHLY and CDR2 FYNNEI. The CDR3 has 13 amino acids. Trimming shortened V by 6 bases and J by 4 bases, and 12 bases separated the two germline ends. The CDR3 sequence is CASSSDSGYGYTF. The CDR3 coding sequence is TGTGCCAGCAGCTCGGACAGCGGCTATGGCTACACCTTC.

This chain joins TRBV28 and TRBJ1-5; 8 nucleotides agree with TRBD1. This CDR3 is 16 amino acids long. V was clipped by 5 bases and J by 3 bases; unmatched bases: 9. Germline CDR1 is MDHEN and CDR2 is SYDVKM. The CDR3 is CASSHDRGGVNQPQHF. CDR3 nucleotide sequence: TGTGCCAGCAGTCACGACAGGGGCGGAGTCAATCAGCCCCAGCATTTT.

The chain has TRBV28 and TRBJ2-2; TRBD1 matches 11 bases. With V trimmed by 6 bases and J by 6 bases, 3 bases remained unmatched. The CDR3 consists of 14 residues. Germline V gene lookup returns CDR1 MDHEN and CDR2 SYDVKM. CDR3 loop: CASRVGQGAGELFF. CDR3 nucleotides: TGTGCCAGCAGAGTGGGACAGGGGGCCGGGGAGCTGTTTTTT.

The chain employs TRBV7-2 and TRBJ1-5; D is ambiguous. V lost 1 base to trimming and J lost 11 bases, with 15 bases between them. The CDR3 consists of 14 residues. Germline assignment: CDR1 SGHTA and CDR2 FQGNSA. This chain's CDR3 is CASSLGAAWEAQHF. In DNA form, the CDR3 reads TGTGCCAGCAGCTTAGGGGCGGCTTGGGAGGCCCAGCATTTT.

The chain links TRBV18 to TRBJ2-7; 7 bases agree with TRBD1. The J segment lost 7 bases and the V segment lost 2 bases, leaving 8 bases of the junction unmatched. There are 14 residues in the CDR3. Germline values: CDR1 KGHSH, CDR2 LQKENI. The CDR3 spells CASSPGDSRGEQYF. In DNA form, the CDR3 reads TGTGCCAGCTCACCAGGGGACAGCAGAGGGGAGCAGTACTTC.

The CDR3, as DNA: TGCGCCAGCAGCTCAGACACCTACGAGCAGTACTTC. Translated, it gives CASSSDTYEQYF. The genes are TRBV5-1 and TRBJ2-7; no reliable D call. Germline CDR1 SGHRS, CDR2 YFSETQ. CDR3 length equals 12 residues. The V end lost 3 bases, the J end lost 2 bases, and 6 bases lay between the germline ends.

The V call is TRBV5-1, the J call TRBJ1-1; D gene unclear. This CDR3 is 15 amino acids long. CDR1 is SGHRS and CDR2 is YFSETQ in the germline V gene. V was trimmed by 0 bases and J by 2 bases, leaving 11 bases between them. CDR3 bases: TGCGCCAGCAGCTTGGCCAGTTCCAGAAACACTGAAGCTTTCTTT. This encodes CASSLASSRNTEAFF.

V gene TRBV6-2 or TRBV6-3 combines with J gene TRBJ2-1; a weak D match, TRBD2 (6 bases). This CDR3 comprises 14 residues. The V end was cut by 2 bases, the J end by 9 bases, with 14 bases between. Per germline, CDR1 MNHEY and CDR2 SVGEGT. The CDR3 reads CASSYTGTSGEQFF. The DNA of the CDR3 is TGTGCCAGCAGTTACACGGGGACTTCCGGTGAGCAGTTCTTC.

The CDR3, as DNA: TGTGCCAGCTCACCTGACCTGACAGGGAAGGAAGCTTTCTTT. It yields the protein CASSPDLTGKEAFF. The rearrangement links TRBV18 to TRBJ1-1; 7 nucleotides align to TRBD1. Germline lookup yields CDR1 KGHSH and CDR2 LQKENI. This CDR3 is 14 amino acids long. J gave up 8 bases and V 3 bases, and 9 bases lay outside the gene matches.

The chain uses TRBV12-5 and TRBJ2-3; 9 nucleotides agree with TRBD2. The V gene end was trimmed by 11 bases and the J gene end by 4 bases; junction bases not matched to a gene: 10. CDR3 length equals 14 residues. CDR1 and CDR2 from the germline V gene are LGHNT and FRNRAP. CDR3 amino acids: CAGAGGGAADTQYF. CDR3 DNA: TGTGCTGGAGCAGGCGGGGGGGCCGCAGATACGCAGTATTTT.

The V gene is TRBV6-5, the J gene TRBJ1-5; possible D gene TRBD1, 5 bases. The germline gives CDR1 MNHEY, CDR2 SVGAGI. This CDR3 has 14 residues. V was trimmed by 2 bases and J by 7 bases, leaving 12 bases between them. The DNA of the CDR3 is TGTGCCAGCAGTTACGGCAGGGTAGGGCAGCCCCAGCATTTT. Protein: CASSYGRVGQPQHF.

This chain uses TRBV7-2 with TRBJ2-1; D might be TRBD2 (5 bases). The CDR3 consists of 15 residues. CDR1 and CDR2 from the germline V gene are SGHTA and FQGNSA. Trimming took 6 bases from V and 2 from J, leaving 14 bases between them. CDR3 residues: CASRQDRGTYNEQFF. The CDR3 DNA follows: TGTGCCAGCAGACAAGACCGGGGTACCTACAATGAGCAGTTCTTC.

J is TRBJ1-2 and V is TRBV11-2, with 8 bases fitting TRBD1. Germline V gives CDR1 SGHAT, CDR2 FQNNGV. The CDR3 totals 15 residues. Losses at the gene ends were 5 bases for V and 4 bases for J; bases not matched to a gene: 9. The CDR3 reads CASSRTGGEGYGYTF. The DNA for the CDR3 is TGTGCCAGCAGCCGTACAGGGGGGGAAGGCTATGGCTACACCTTC.

The V and J genes are TRBV6-2 or TRBV6-3 and TRBJ2-7; D gene uncertain. This CDR3 spans 14 amino acids. CDR1 is MNHEY, CDR2 SVGEGT, per germline. V shed 2 bases and J shed 0 bases, with 8 bases lying between them. The CDR3 loop is CASSYTRLSYEQYF. DNA for the CDR3: TGTGCCAGCAGTTACACAAGACTCTCCTACGAGCAGTACTTC.

V gene TRBV30 combines with J gene TRBJ2-3, with D perhaps matching TRBD2 (6 bases). The CDR3 loop spans 15 amino acids. The V end was cut by 1 base, the J end by 6 bases, with 17 bases between. CDR1 GTSNPN and CDR2 SVGIG come from the germline V gene (reference sequence). CDR3 nucleotide sequence: TGTGCCTGGAGTGAATTGACGGGAGTATGGGATACGCAGTATTTT. It is translated as CAWSELTGVWDTQYF.

Notes on this clone: Other DNA sequences in this sample translate to the same CDR3. This rearrangement joins TRBV5-1 to TRBJ2-3, with 8 bases lining up with TRBD2. The CDR3 is made up of 15 amino acids. The V and J ends lost 0 bases and 3 bases, in that order; junction bases with no gene match: 3. Germline CDR1 is SGHRS and CDR2 is YFSETQ. The DNA for the CDR3 is TGCGCCAGCAGCTTGGAGCGGGGGTCTACAGATACGCAGTATTTT. Its translation: CASSLERGSTDTQYF.

This chain links TRBV5-5 with TRBJ2-7; 9 nucleotides agree with TRBD1. Germline V CDR1 and CDR2: SGHKS, YYEKEE (reference sequence). V lost 0 bases, J lost 0 bases, and 4 bases stayed unmatched. This CDR3 is built from 16 residues. CDR3 sequence (DNA): TGTGCCAGCAGCTTGGGCGACAGGGGGGGCTCCTACGAGCAGTACTTC. This gives the protein CASSLGDRGGSYEQYF.

The rearrangement joins TRBV14 to TRBJ2-7; 7 bases are shared with TRBD2. The V segment lost 4 bases and the J segment 2 bases; nucleotides outside the gene matches: 5. The CDR3 consists of 14 residues. Germline CDR1 SGHDN, CDR2 FVKESK. CDR3 DNA: TGTGCCAGCAGCCTTCAGCGGGAAACCTACGAGCAGTACTTC. Amino acids: CASSLQRETYEQYF. The whole variable domain, filled in from reference TRBV14 and TRBJ2-7, reads EAGVTQFPSHSVIEKGQTVTLRCDPISGHDNLYWYRRVMGKEIKFLLHFVKESKQDESGMPNNRFLAERTGGTYSTLKVQPAELEDSGVYFCASSLQRETYEQYFGPGTRLTVT.

The chain employs TRBV2 and TRBJ2-7; TRBD2 might be the D (5 bases). V was trimmed by 5 bases and J by 2 bases, leaving 10 bases between them. The CDR3 has 13 residues. Germline-derived CDR1 and CDR2 are SNHLY and FYNNEI. The DNA of the CDR3 is TGTGCCAGCAGTCTGGGGAGAACCTACGAGCAGTACTTC. This codes for CASSLGRTYEQYF.

The chain combines TRBV18 with TRBJ1-1; D possibly corresponds to TRBD1 (5 bases). Looked up from germline, CDR1 is KGHSH and CDR2 is LQKENI. Trimming took 0 bases from V and 5 from J, leaving 16 bases between them. This CDR3 contains 16 residues. This CDR3 is CASSPPRGELETEAFF. In nucleotides, the CDR3 is TGTGCCAGCTCACCACCCCGGGGGGAGCTGGAAACTGAAGCTTTCTTT.

The rearrangement uses TRBV7-9 and TRBJ2-5; weak D call: TRBD1 (5 bases). This CDR3 has 15 amino acids. With 1 base removed from V and 2 bases from J, the gap between germline ends came to 11 bases. Per the germline V gene, CDR1 is SEHNR and CDR2 is FQNEAQ (reference sequence). CDR3 sequence reads: CASSLDLGRQETQYF. The CDR3 coding sequence is TGTGCCAGCAGCTTAGACTTGGGGCGGCAAGAGACCCAGTACTTC.

The chain recombines TRBV23-1 with TRBJ2-7, with 8 bases identical to TRBD1. TRBV23-1 is classed as an ORF, of uncertain function. The CDR3 extends over 15 amino acids. The ends lost 5 bases at V and 0 bases at J; junction bases unmatched: 6. Here the CDR3 DNA reads TGCGCCAGCAGTGAGAGACAGGGGAGCTCCTACGAGCAGTACTTC. Translation gives CASSERQGSSYEQYF.

The gene calls are TRBV6-2 or TRBV6-3 and TRBJ2-1; 12 nucleotides align to TRBD2. Germline V gene sequence: CDR1 MNHEY, CDR2 SVGEGT. The CDR3 extends over 15 amino acids. Trimming at V came to 4 bases and at J to 2 bases, leaving 0 bases not matched to a gene. In DNA form, the CDR3 reads TGTGCCAGCAGTTGGACTAGCGGGACCTACAATGAGCAGTTCTTC. Translation gives CASSWTSGTYNEQFF.

The genes are TRBV5-5 and TRBJ1-5; TRBD1 matches 7 bases. The CDR3 contains 16 residues. Losses at the gene ends were 2 bases for V and 1 base for J; bases not matched to a gene: 6. Per the germline V gene, CDR1 is SGHKS and CDR2 is YYEKEE (reference sequence). The chain's CDR3 is CASSLIAGGSNQPQHF. In DNA, the CDR3 is TGTGCCAGCAGCTTAATCGCAGGGGGGAGCAATCAGCCCCAGCATTTT.

The V gene is TRBV7-9, the J gene TRBJ2-7, with D possibly being TRBD1 (6 bases). Per the germline V gene, CDR1 is SEHNR and CDR2 is FQNEAQ (reference sequence). The CDR3 totals 15 residues. Trimming took off 1 base at V and 5 bases at J, with 15 bases between the two ends. The CDR3 coding sequence is TGTGCCAGCAGCTTAGATACTCGGGCAGGGGACGAGCAGTACTTC. Translation: CASSLDTRAGDEQYF.

The gene calls are TRBV6-2 or TRBV6-3 and TRBJ2-7; TRBD1 aligns across 7 bases. V dropped 2 bases and J dropped 2; count of bases not matched to a gene: 9. The CDR3 totals 16 residues. In germline, CDR1 is MNHEY, CDR2 SVGEGT. In DNA, the CDR3 is TGTGCCAGCAGTTACAAAGGGGGCGAGACCGCCTACGAGCAGTACTTC. This translates into CASSYKGGETAYEQYF.

The chain couples TRBV7-8 to TRBJ1-3, with a tentative D call TRBD1 (6 bases). CDR1 SGHVS and CDR2 FQNEAQ come from the germline V gene. Trimming removed 5 bases at V and 1 base at J, with 9 bases between. CDR3 size: 14 residues. The CDR3 DNA reads as TGTGCCAGCAGCCGAACAGGGTCTGGAAACACCATATATTTT. This codes for CASSRTGSGNTIYF.

As DNA, the CDR3 is TGTGCCAGCAGTGGAAGCATGAACAGGGTTATGAACACTGAAGCTTTCTTT. This gives the protein CASSGSMNRVMNTEAFF. The chain couples TRBV25-1 to TRBJ1-1, with D possibly TRBD1 on 6 matching bases. The germline gives CDR1 MGHDK, CDR2 SYGVNS. CDR3 length: 17 residues. Trimming removed 4 bases at V and 0 bases at J, with 18 bases between.

The V gene is TRBV7-2, the J gene TRBJ2-7, with D perhaps TRBD2 (6 bases). Trimming took 5 bases from V and 3 from J, leaving 14 bases between them. This CDR3 region has 14 residues. Germline values: CDR1 SGHTA, CDR2 FQGNSA. The CDR3 reads CASSASYGGYEQYF. The CDR3 bases are TGTGCCAGCAGCGCTAGTTACGGGGGCTACGAGCAGTACTTC.